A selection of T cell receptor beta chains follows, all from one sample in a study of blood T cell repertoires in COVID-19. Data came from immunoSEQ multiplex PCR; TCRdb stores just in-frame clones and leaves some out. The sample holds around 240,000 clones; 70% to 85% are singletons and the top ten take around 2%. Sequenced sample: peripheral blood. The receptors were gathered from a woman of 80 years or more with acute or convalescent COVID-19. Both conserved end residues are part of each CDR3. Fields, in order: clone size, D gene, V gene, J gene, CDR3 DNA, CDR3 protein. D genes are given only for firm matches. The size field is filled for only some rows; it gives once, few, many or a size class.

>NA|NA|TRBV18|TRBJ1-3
TGTGCCAGCTCACCCCAAGCCCCCAGGGGCCGAAACACCATATATTTT
CASSPQAPRGRNTIYF
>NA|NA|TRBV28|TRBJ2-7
TGTGCCAGCAAAAGGCCGGGCAGGGCAAGTGAGCAGTACTTC
CASKRPGRASEQYF
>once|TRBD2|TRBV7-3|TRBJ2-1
TGTGCCAGCAGCTTAACAGCGGGGGGTACCGCGGGAAAGTTTAATGAGCAGTTCTTC
CASSLTAGGTAGKFNEQFF
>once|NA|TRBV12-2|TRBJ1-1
TGTGCAAGTCGCTCCCACCGAGGGGGGGGTACTGAAGCTTTCTTT
CASRSHRGGGTEAFF
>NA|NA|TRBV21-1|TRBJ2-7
TGTGCCAGCAGCAAAGTTTCTATGGCTAGCGGCTACGAGCAGTACTTC
CASSKVSMASGYEQYF
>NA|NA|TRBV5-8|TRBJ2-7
TGTGCCAGCAGCTCTGACAGGTCAGAGGGTTACGAGCAGTACTTC
CASSSDRSEGYEQYF
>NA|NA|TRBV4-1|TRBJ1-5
TGCGCCAGCAGCCAAGTCTCGGTCTACGGTCAGCCCCAGCATTTT
CASSQVSVYGQPQHF
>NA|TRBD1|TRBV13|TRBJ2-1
TGTGCCAGCAGCCCGACCGCGACAGGGGCGTACAATGAGCAGTTCTTC
CASSPTATGAYNEQFF
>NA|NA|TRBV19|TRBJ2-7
TGTGCCAGTAGTATTAGGACCCCGGGACAAACTTACGAGCAGTACTTC
CASSIRTPGQTYEQYF
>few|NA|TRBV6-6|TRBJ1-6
TGTGCCAGCAGGGGCCCTAATTCACCCCTCCACTTT
CASRGPNSPLHF
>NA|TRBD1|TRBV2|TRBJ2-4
TGTGCCAGCAGTGCAGGGGGCCCAGCCAAAAACATTCAGTACTTC
CASSAGGPAKNIQYF
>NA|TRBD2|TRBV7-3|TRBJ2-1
TGTGCCAGCAGCGTAGCGGGGGGGTACAATGAGCAGTTCTTC
CASSVAGGYNEQFF
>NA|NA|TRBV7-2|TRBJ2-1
TGTGCCAGCAGCCAAGGGTACCAGGGGGGTGAGCAGTTCTTC
CASSQGYQGGEQFF
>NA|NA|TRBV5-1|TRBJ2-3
TGCGCCAGCAGCTACAGGGATACAGATACGCAGTATTTT
CASSYRDTDTQYF
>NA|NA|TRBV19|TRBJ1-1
TGTGCCAGTCAACAAGATCACAGGAGACGGAACACTGAAGCTTTCTTT
CASQQDHRRRNTEAFF
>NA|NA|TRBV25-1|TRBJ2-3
TGTGCCAGCAGTGATGTTAGCGTGAGCACAGATACGCAGTATTTT
CASSDVSVSTDTQYF
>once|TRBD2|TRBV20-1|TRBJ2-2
TGCAGTGCTAGTGCGGGAGACGCCGGGGAGCTGTTTTTT
CSASAGDAGELFF
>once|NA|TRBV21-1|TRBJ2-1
TGTGCCAGCAGCAAATCCTACCTAAACAATGAGCAGTTCTTC
CASSKSYLNNEQFF